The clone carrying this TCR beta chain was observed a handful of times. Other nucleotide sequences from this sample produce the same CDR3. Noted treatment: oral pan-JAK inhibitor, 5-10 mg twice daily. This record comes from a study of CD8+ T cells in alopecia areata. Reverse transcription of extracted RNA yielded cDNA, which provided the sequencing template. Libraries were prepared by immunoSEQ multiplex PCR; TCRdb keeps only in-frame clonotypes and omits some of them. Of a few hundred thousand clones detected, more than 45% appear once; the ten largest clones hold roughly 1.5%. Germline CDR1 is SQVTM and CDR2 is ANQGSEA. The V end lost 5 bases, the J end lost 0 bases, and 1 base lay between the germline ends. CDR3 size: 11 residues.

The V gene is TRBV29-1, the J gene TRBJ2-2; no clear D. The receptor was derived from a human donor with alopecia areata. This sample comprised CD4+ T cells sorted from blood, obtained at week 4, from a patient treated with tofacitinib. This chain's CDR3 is CSVSNTGELFF. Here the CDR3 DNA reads TGCAGCGTTTCGAACACCGGGGAGCTGTTTTTT.